The sequence of this TCR beta chain was determined in a study of cytomegalovirus exposure and HLA in healthy donors (dated by TCRdb to about 2017). As for the study more broadly: An earlier analysis of approximately 590 of the donors reported approximately 290 Gb of sequence data and approximately 110 million unique TCR beta sequences from some 180 million T cells. Of the 300 to 450 genotyped donors, less than 90% were placed in the genetic ancestry cluster associated with self-reported Caucasian donors. HLA typing included class I and class II loci at four-digit resolution. The study combined high-throughput TCR immunosequencing, statistical association of individual TCRs with disease status, and machine learning to predict cytomegalovirus infection status. The later analysis used no new phenotypic data to find candidate immune exposures, relying instead on TCR beta sequences and their occurrence across donors. In a later genetic analysis, genome-wide SNP genotypes for about three fifths of the 666 donors were used, and that subset was treated as a discovery cohort. Besides the first cohort of around 670 subjects, a separate validation cohort made up of roughly 130 different subjects was used. Across some 400 genotyped donors of the cohort, an average of about 240,000 unique TCR beta nucleotide sequences per donor were sequenced, and roughly a sixth of those sequences were non-productive. Typing coverage differed by locus: A, B, C, DRB1 and DQB1 were typed in roughly 629-630 donors, DQA1 in 522, DPA1 in nearly 610, and DPB1 in 472. In an earlier analysis of more than 550 of the donors, high-throughput TCR beta sequencing was used to judge whether each TCR beta V gene segment behaved as functional or pseudogenic. Every discovery cohort repertoire had been produced on one sequencing platform. The study was designed to test whether signatures of past pathogen exposure could be identified by cataloging public T cell receptors. Donor age, sex, ethnicity and CMV serostatus were compiled alongside the repertoire data. Approximately 310 gigabases of sequencing data and approximately 93 million unique TCR sequences were included in an early release covering around 650 HLA-typed donors. Roughly 5 DR-DQ haplotypes were handled as single units for association and clustering because linkage in the cohort was strong. To study patterns of TCR occurrence, a later analysis re-analyzed previously published TCR beta repertoires from just over 650 donors and added high-resolution HLA genotyping. The T cell repertoires of 700 or so subjects were profiled by immunosequencing and related to cytomegalovirus serostatus. Findings and caveats that apply to the study as a whole: This cohort had only TCR beta chains sequenced, and the lack of alpha or paired-chain data limited which features could be detected. A few of the identified cytomegalovirus-associated TCR beta chains were confirmed in vitro to be specific for cytomegalovirus antigens. The presence/absence analyses assumed that sequencing depth was roughly uniform across donors, and that assumption may not be true. Cytomegalovirus status was reported to be diagnosed by the classifier with high specificity and sensitivity in both the original and validation cohorts. Because some donors lacked HLA typing at each locus, the association tests relied only on the typed subset. The study listed 150 to 200 TCR beta chains as associated with cytomegalovirus. A group of highly shared sequence variants was considered likely to be a technical artifact of the sequencing pipeline. Several of the top co-occurrence clusters appeared to be linked to parvovirus B19, influenza, CMV and Epstein-Barr virus, according to a later analysis. In a later analysis, some 18,000 TCR beta sequences were associated with specific HLA alleles at a false discovery rate of 0.05. A later analysis found that HLA-associated TCR beta chains were more clonally expanded and had lower generation probabilities than equally common non-associated chains. In a later analysis, TCR association rates were found to vary across HLA loci, with the most associated TCRs seen for DRB1 alleles and the fewest for HLA-C alleles. In a later genetic analysis, a missense DCLRE1C variant was associated with V-gene and J-gene trimming of TCR beta chains, and the association was replicated in an independent cohort. Correlated functional status among segregating V segments might reflect linkage disequilibrium, but an unknown experimental factor could not be ruled out. It was suggested by the authors that the approach could potentially be generalized to other disease states and immunological phenotypes. For the cohort, immune exposure information was limited to CMV serostatus. A later analysis found that most CMV-associated TCR beta chains appeared HLA-restricted, with HLA associations seemingly driven largely by CMV exposure. The 87-base-pair reads could not distinguish some IMGT-functional V segments, including TRBV6-2 and TRBV6-3, so those segments were excluded. Most TCR sequences were seen in very few donors, while some public TCRs were found in many individuals. A further reported finding was that TCR beta sequences accurately predicted the HLA-A and HLA-B alleles for most subjects in the first cohort. In a later genetic analysis, fewer N-insertions in productive TCRs were reported among donors in an Asian-associated ancestry cluster than the roughly 710-donor mean. Strong co-occurrence of HLA alleles, especially DR and DQ, made assigning TCR associations to individual alleles difficult. In an earlier analysis of roughly 500 of the donors, most TCR beta V segments appeared in productive rearrangements about 90% or about 30% of the time, broadly matching IMGT annotations. Because counts were too low, some 16 rarely observed V segments, including chromosome 9 orphons, were excluded from the earlier analysis of several hundred of the donors.

The library was generated by the immunoSEQ multiplex PCR assay. For the multiplex PCR, a mixture combining 60 forward primers for TCR Vbeta segments and 13 reverse primers for TCR Jbeta segments was used. A multiplex PCR assay on genomic DNA amplified the CDR3 region of rearranged TCR beta genes. Amplified TCR beta libraries were sequenced as 87-base-pair reads on the Illumina HiSeq System. The source study handled its data this way. In a later analysis, tens of millions of unique TCR beta chains were counted across the 500 to 850 repertoires, and approximately 11 million of these chains were shared by at least two donors. Raw reads were error-corrected and collapsed into unique sequences with a nearest-neighbor algorithm that merged closely related sequences to remove PCR and sequencing errors. Alignment of CDR3 sequences to IMGT reference sequences was used to assign V, D and J gene segments. For a sequence to be retained, a match of at least six nucleotides was required to both a V gene segment and a J gene segment. A rearrangement counted as productive if the CDR3 had no stop codons and remained in frame with V and J, and every other rearrangement counted as non-productive. Following IMGT convention, CDR3 was defined as the stretch from the second conserved V-encoded cysteine to the conserved J-encoded phenylalanine. The earlier analysis of about 590 of the donors excluded sequences that lacked an unambiguous match to a single V gene segment. In an earlier analysis of 587 of the donors, V segments were called functional above 56.7% productive rearrangements and were called segregating when the between-donor standard deviation exceeded 5%. A statistical classification framework was built to diagnose cytomegalovirus status from the catalog of TCR beta chain sequences. In a later analysis, TCR nucleotide sequences were compared against IMGT/GENE-DB human TR gene sequences so that V and J genes could be assigned. A later analysis assigned CDR3 sequences and most-parsimonious VDJ recombination scenarios with the TCRdist pipeline. In a later analysis, each TCR beta chain was defined by its CDR3 amino acid sequence together with its V-gene family, and reads without a unique V-gene family were excluded. In a later analysis, approximately 590 highly shared, low-generation-probability nucleotide sequences were removed to address suspected cross-contamination and a sequencing artifact. For each public chain, a later analysis derived a clonal expansion index from normalized ranks of inferred template counts within each repertoire. Generation probabilities in a later analysis came from a VDJ recombination model fitted to out-of-frame rearrangements, and those results were checked against IGoR. In a later analysis, hypergeometric tests were used to score TCR-TCR, TCR-HLA and TCR-CMV co-occurrence, with a repertoire-size bias correction applied to TCR pairs. In a later analysis, false discovery rates were estimated by permuting HLA or CMV assignments 20 times. In a later analysis, co-occurring TCRs were grouped using DBSCAN, and TCRdist sequence similarity was added for clustering within HLA-allele-positive subsets. Co-occurrence clustering excluded repertoires with fewer than 30,000 or more than 120,000 public chains, plus five with anomalous nucleotide sharing. Not all clones reach the TCRdb copy of this immuneACCESS table, which keeps in-frame sequences only. Checked studies attribute under half of the gap to unresolved V genes and leave the rest unexplained. V and J calls and clone size are given by that table; D and trimming were obtained from the DNA. The sample table shows about 62,000 clones, and about 79% are seen once. Roughly 7.7% of the sample comes from the top ten.

This clone was seen only once. The antigen it recognizes is unknown. No much larger clone exists at a distance of one base, and base qualities are not known. The cohort was made up of 650 to 700 healthy bone marrow donors. Cohort members were all nominally healthy when sampled, although unrecorded immune exposures were likely present. The donor tested CMV seropositive and was one of the 289 seropositive cohort members. A peripheral blood sample was collected from each donor, and TCR beta sequencing was performed on peripheral blood mononuclear cells. Genomic DNA was extracted from the blood cell samples with the Qiagen DNeasy Blood Extraction Kit. Looking up the germline V gene yields CDR1 SGHNT and CDR2 YENEEA. The CDR3 measures 13 amino acids from cysteine to phenylalanine. Only CDR3 DNA remains: 39 bases, in frame from the first base. V loses 5 bases of germline sequence and J loses 3 bases, and the interval between the two ends is 9 bases.

What was sequenced was PBMCs. The clonotype was recovered from a man aged 60 to 75 in good health and CMV-seropositive. Recombination linked TRBV11-3 to TRBJ2-3, with a tentative D gene TRBD1 over 5 matching bases. CDR3 loop: CASSRGSTDTQYF. The DNA reads TGTGCCAGCAGCAGGGGTTCGACAGATACGCAGTATTTT.